The 12 T cell receptor beta chains given below trace back to one sample, sequenced in a study of graft-versus-host responses after intestinal transplantation. Their recognized antigens are unknown. Clones were sequenced by immunoSEQ multiplex PCR, and TCRdb holds only the in-frame ones, with some missing. The data hold approximately 110,000 clones, with 85% to 95% observed a single time. The specimen was unstimulated CD8+ T cells sorted from spleen or lymph node cells, collected before transplant. The receptors were gathered from a human donor who was the organ donor for an intestinal transplant.

The chain couples TRBV27 to TRBJ1-4, with D possibly being TRBD1 (6 bases). The CDR3 loop spans 14 amino acids. Trimming shortened V by 2 bases and J by 4 bases, and 8 bases separated the two germline ends. CDR1 and CDR2 from the germline V gene are MNHEY and SMNVEV (reference sequence). CDR3 sequence reads: CASSLGQHNEKLFF. CDR3 coding DNA: TGTGCCAGCAGTTTAGGACAGCATAATGAAAAACTGTTTTTT.

The chain couples TRBV6-1 to TRBJ2-7, with TRBD2 matching over 8 bases. This CDR3 region has 12 residues. V was pared by 5 bases and J by 6 bases, with 3 bases of the junction left unmatched. CDR1 is MNHNS and CDR2 is SASEGT in the germline V gene. The CDR3 sequence: CASSREGLEQYF. The CDR3 coding sequence is TGTGCCAGCAGTCGGGAGGGACTCGAGCAGTACTTC.

This chain joins TRBV9 and TRBJ2-1, with D tentatively TRBD2 (6 bases). Germline CDR1 is SGDLS and CDR2 is YYNGEE. V was pared by 2 bases and J by 0 bases, with 21 bases between. This CDR3 comprises 19 residues. In DNA, the CDR3 is TGTGCCAGCAGCGTTAGCAGATTTGGGGGGAGGAGCTCCTACAATGAGCAGTTCTTC. Protein sequence: CASSVSRFGGRSSYNEQFF.

CDR3 loop: CASSQQGASYEQYF. CDR3 sequence (DNA): TGCGCCAGCAGCCAACAGGGGGCTTCCTACGAGCAGTACTTC. This chain links TRBV4-3 with TRBJ2-5; TRBD1 agrees at 8 bases. Gene TRBJ2-7 matches the end of the DNA better, so the J call may be wrong. Germline V gene data show CDR1 as LGHNA and CDR2 as YSLEER. The CDR3 spans 14 residues.

The rearrangement links TRBV19 to TRBJ2-1, with a tentative D call TRBD2 (6 bases). The germline V gene has CDR1 LNHDA and CDR2 SQIVND (reference sequence). V dropped 3 bases and J dropped 8 bases, with 14 bases sitting between them. This CDR3 spans 14 amino acids. In DNA, the CDR3 is TGTGCCAGTAGTATGGGGACTTTTTTTTATGAGCAGTTCTTC. This translates into CASSMGTFFYEQFF. Using reference TRBV19 and TRBJ2-1 for the parts outside the CDR3, the full variable domain is DGGITQSPKYLFRKEGQNVTLSCEQNLNHDAMYWYRQDPGQGLRLIYYSQIVNDFQKGDIAEGYSVSREKKESFPLTVTSAQKNPTAFYLCASSMGTFFYEQFFGPGTRLTVL.

The J gene is TRBJ2-1, the V gene TRBV19, with no clear D. V gave up 3 bases and J gave up 0 bases, with 3 bases separating them. Germline CDR1 reads LNHDA; CDR2 reads SQIVND (reference sequence). The CDR3 extends over 13 amino acids. CDR3 region: CASSMDSYNEQFF. For the CDR3, the DNA is TGTGCCAGTAGTATGGACTCCTACAATGAGCAGTTCTTC. The full variable domain, its missing parts supplied by reference TRBV19 and TRBJ2-1, is DGGITQSPKYLFRKEGQNVTLSCEQNLNHDAMYWYRQDPGQGLRLIYYSQIVNDFQKGDIAEGYSVSREKKESFPLTVTSAQKNPTAFYLCASSMDSYNEQFFGPGTRLTVL.

In this sample, this clone turned up a few times. J is TRBJ2-1 and V is TRBV6-1; perhaps TRBD2 as D (6 bases). V lost 0 bases to trimming and J lost 13 bases, with 13 bases between them. CDR3 length equals 13 residues. Germline CDR1 is MNHNS and CDR2 is SASEGT. CDR3 nucleotide sequence: TGTGCCAGCAGTGAAGCGGAAGTGGGGGGACAGTTCTTC. It yields the protein CASSEAEVGGQFF.

V usage is TRBV5-4 and J usage is TRBJ2-7; D is unresolved. CDR3 length: 13 amino acids. Germline V gene data show CDR1 as SGHNT and CDR2 as YYREEE (reference sequence). V lost 4 bases and J lost 3, with 11 bases in between. The DNA for the CDR3 is TGTGCCAGCAGCGAAGGGCCGAGCTACGAGCAGTACTTC. This codes for CASSEGPSYEQYF.

This clone was observed a single time. The chain is built from TRBV4-3 and TRBJ2-1, with 7 bases identical to TRBD2. This CDR3 comprises 14 residues. Germline CDR1 and CDR2: LGHNA and YSLEER. The ends lost 6 bases at V and 5 bases at J; junction bases unmatched: 7. CDR3 sequence reads: CASSILATNNEQFF. In DNA, the CDR3 is TGCGCCAGCAGTATACTAGCGACGAACAATGAGCAGTTCTTC.

This chain connects TRBV30 to TRBJ2-7, with D tentatively TRBD2 (5 bases). CDR3 length: 14 amino acids. Trimming stripped 0 bases from V and 4 bases from J, with 13 bases between. The germline gives CDR1 GTSNPN, CDR2 SVGIG (reference sequence). The CDR3 region is CAWSVPGKGYEQYF. CDR3 coding DNA: TGTGCCTGGAGTGTACCCGGGAAAGGTTACGAGCAGTACTTC.

J is TRBJ2-7 and V is TRBV5-6; D possibly matches TRBD1 or TRBD2 (5 bases each). From germline, CDR1 is SGHDT and CDR2 YYEEEE. V was shortened by 6 bases and J by 2 bases, with 18 bases between the two germline ends. This CDR3 contains 15 residues. In DNA, the CDR3 is TGTGCCAGCACCTCAGGGAGCGGCCCTACCTACGAGCAGTACTTC. This sequence encodes CASTSGSGPTYEQYF.

The chain recombines TRBV4-1 with TRBJ2-5, with 12 bases aligning to TRBD1. The trim removed 4 bases at V and 5 bases at J, leaving 5 bases unmatched. Germline CDR1 is MGHRA and CDR2 is YSYEKL. The CDR3 runs to 15 residues. The CDR3, as DNA: TGCGCCAGCAGCCTCCGGGACAGGGGGCTGGAGACCCAGTACTTC. Protein product: CASSLRDRGLETQYF.